Sequencing of this T cell receptor beta chain was carried out in a study of blood T cell repertoires in COVID-19. The wider study: Sites in the United States, Italy and Spain provided acute and convalescent COVID-19 samples.

In the study's own analysis: Amplification of reference gene primers provided the estimated nucleated cell counts. Sequencing used immunoSEQ multiplex PCR; TCRdb keeps in-frame clones, though not all of them. V and J calls plus clone size are reproduced from that table; the DNA served to infer D and trimming. The table shows around 300,000 clones, with about 90% occurring only once. Enrollment of patients from Seattle took place during active infection, with longitudinal follow-up. J lost 4 bases, V lost 5 bases, and 10 bases had no gene match. In germline, CDR1 is LNHDA, CDR2 SQIVND (reference sequence). The CDR3 consists of 15 residues.

The receptor was derived from a woman in her thirties or forties with COVID-19, enrolled during active disease. V and J are TRBV19 and TRBJ1-2; 7 bases are a match to TRBD1. Sample: peripheral blood. The CDR3 nucleotides read TGTGCCAGTAGTTCTCGACAGGGAAGCGGCTATGGCTACACCTTC. Amino acid sequence: CASSSRQGSGYGYTF.